The clone carrying this T cell receptor (beta chain) was seen a handful of times. The record originates from a study of T-cell memory formation after mild COVID-19. MiXCR was run by TCRdb on the 5' RACE reads, yielding one entry per CDR3 protein. The sample holds 500,000 to 650,000 distinct CDR3 sequences; roughly 20% are singletons and the top ten take 7% to 9%. Material for sequencing was PBMCs or a T cell subset sorted from them (not recorded which). The TCR comes from an adult woman who had mild COVID-19 (a few samples of this study predate the infection). Cell type and time point are not known.

CDR3 in DNA: TGTGCCAGCAGTTACGGCCGGGACATGGTGAATGAGCAGTTCTTC. Amino acids: CASSYGRDMVNEQFF. The chain uses TRBV6-2 or TRBV6-3 and TRBJ2-1, with a weak D call TRBD1 (6 bases). Trimming took off 2 bases at V and 7 bases at J, with 15 bases between the two ends. The CDR3 runs 15 residues. Germline V gene lookup returns CDR1 MNHEY and CDR2 SVGEGT.